This T cell receptor beta chain was identified in a study of T cells in localized non-small cell lung cancer (dated by TCRdb to 2019 to 2021). Context from the whole study: The study analyzed T cell repertoires of about 230 early-stage NSCLC patients, comparing tumors and uninvolved tumor-adjacent lungs. The cohort was made up of approximately 250 treatment-naive NSCLC patients whose localized lung tumors had been resected. The mean age of the NSCLC patients was under 70 years, with about 130 men and 110 or so women. What the study reported, not specific to this receptor: A median of approximately 57 of the top 100 tumor clones were detected in paired uninvolved adjacent lung, and some 29 of these tumor clones were also found among the top 100 clones of the paired uninvolved adjacent lung. Because multi-region tumor sequencing was not done, intratumor heterogeneity could not be ruled out. Higher blood T cell density associated with longer overall survival, while higher adjacent-lung clonality associated with shorter survival. Uninvolved tumor-adjacent lung showed the highest T cell clonality, higher than tumor, which suggests more focused antigenic responses in the adjacent lung. Because the study design was exploratory, TCR variables were selected using unadjusted p-values without false-discovery rate correction.

Relative to its sample, this clone is large (0.1 to 1%). Its binding antigen is unknown. No per-base quality is available; no much larger clone lies one base away. Uninvolved adjacent lung was taken at least 2 cm from the tumor margin and confirmed free of atypia by two independent pathologists. At diagnosis, tumor, uninvolved tumor-adjacent lung and peripheral blood were collected and then preserved as a mix of FFPE and fresh-frozen material. The junction carries 10 bases between V and J, which are trimmed by 0 bases and 10 bases respectively. Reading from cysteine to phenylalanine, the CDR3 counts 13 amino acids. Only the CDR3 part of the read is kept: 39 bases, read in frame from the first base. The germline V gene encodes CDR1 ENHRY and CDR2 SYGVKD. The immunoSEQ Assay was used to sequence TCR beta CDR3 regions from DNA. The published analysis was carried out like this. To compute T cell density, TCR beta template counts were normalized to usable DNA, which was estimated by amplifying housekeeping genes. Richness was estimated using the preseqR package, with extrapolation to 400,000 templates for PBMC samples and to 120,000 templates for tissue samples. Clonality was defined as one minus Pielou's evenness. Tissue-enriched TCRs were identified through differential abundance testing performed on productive amino-acid clonotypes, with a minimum total count of 5 and an alpha of 0.1. The Jaccard Index and the Morisita Overlap Index were used to quantify repertoire overlap between compartments. GLIPH clustered TCR beta CDR3s with public tetramer-defined viral CDR3s; viral motifs required at least three viral sequences plus V-gene enrichment. Entries here come from immuneACCESS through TCRdb and include only in-frame sequences with V and J called. Some clones fail to appear in such tables; in the studies checked, an unresolved V gene covers under half of the shortfall, and the cause of the remainder is unknown. V, J and clone size derive from that table, while D and trimming were established from the DNA sequence. The table for this sample lists about 1,100 clones; 15% to 20% of them were counted only once. Roughly an eighth of the sample lies in the top ten.

The receptor chain draws on TRBV10-3 and TRBJ1-3, with TRBD1 tentatively as D gene (5 bases match). Specimen: normal lung tissue next to the tumor, collected before any cancer treatment. This receptor was taken from a man between 40 and 70 years old with stage II lung adenocarcinoma. The bases read TGTGCCATCAGTGAGTCGAGTCAGGGAACCATATATTTT. This translates into CAISESSQGTIYF.